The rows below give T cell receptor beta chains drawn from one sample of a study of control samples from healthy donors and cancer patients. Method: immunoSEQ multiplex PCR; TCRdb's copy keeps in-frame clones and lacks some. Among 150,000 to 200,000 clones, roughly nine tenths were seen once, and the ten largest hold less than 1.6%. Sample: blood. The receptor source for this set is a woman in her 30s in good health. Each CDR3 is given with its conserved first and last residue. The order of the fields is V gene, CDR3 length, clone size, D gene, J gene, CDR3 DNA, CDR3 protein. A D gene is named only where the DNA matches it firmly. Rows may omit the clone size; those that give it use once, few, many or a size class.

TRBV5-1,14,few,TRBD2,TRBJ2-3,TGCGCCAGCAGCTTGACTAGCGGGAGGGATACGCAGTATTTT,CASSLTSGRDTQYF
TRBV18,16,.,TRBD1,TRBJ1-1,TGTGCCAGCTCACTTTTACCGACAGGGTCGAACACTGAAGCTTTCTTT,CASSLLPTGSNTEAFF
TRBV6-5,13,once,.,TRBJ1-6,TGTGCCAGCAGTTACTCGGCGAATTCACCCCTCCACTTT,CASSYSANSPLHF
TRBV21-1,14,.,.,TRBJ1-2,TGTGCCAGCAGCAAAGCCAACAGGGGCTATGGCTACACCTTC,CASSKANRGYGYTF
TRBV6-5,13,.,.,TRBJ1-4,TGTGCCAGCAGTTTTATCAGTAATGAAAAACTGTTTTTT,CASSFISNEKLFF
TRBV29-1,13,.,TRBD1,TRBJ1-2,TGCAGCGTCCGACAGGGGGGAGGCTATGGCTACACCTTC,CSVRQGGGYGYTF
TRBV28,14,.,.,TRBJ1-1,TGTGCCAGCAGTTTATCAGGGGCCTCCACTGAAGCTTTCTTT,CASSLSGASTEAFF
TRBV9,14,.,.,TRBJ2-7,TGTGCCAGCAGCGTAGCGGAGACAGCCTACGAGCAGTACTTC,CASSVAETAYEQYF
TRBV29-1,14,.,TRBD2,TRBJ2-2,TGCAGCGTTAATAGCGGGGGGAACACCGGGGAGCTGTTTTTT,CSVNSGGNTGELFF
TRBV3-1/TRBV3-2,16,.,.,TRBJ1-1,TGTGCCAGCAGCCAAGGTAGACAGCGGACGAACACTGAAGCTTTCTTT,CASSQGRQRTNTEAFF
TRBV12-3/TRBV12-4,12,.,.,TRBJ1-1,TGTGCCAGCAGTTTAGACATCACTGAAGCTTTCTTT,CASSLDITEAFF
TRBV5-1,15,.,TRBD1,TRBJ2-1,TGCGCCAGCAGCAACCGGGACAGCTCCTACAATGAGCAGTTCTTC,CASSNRDSSYNEQFF
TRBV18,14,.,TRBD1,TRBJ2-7,TGTGCCAGCTCACCATCTCAGGGGGCGTACGAGCAGTACTTC,CASSPSQGAYEQYF
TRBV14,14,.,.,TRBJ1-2,TGTGCCAGCAGCCGGGACATAAAAAACTATGGCTACACCTTC,CASSRDIKNYGYTF
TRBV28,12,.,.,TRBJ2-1,TGTGCCAGCAAAATGGGGGGCAATGAGCAGTTCTTC,CASKMGGNEQFF
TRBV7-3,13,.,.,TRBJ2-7,TGTGCCAGCAGCTTGTACGGACCCTACGAGCAGTACTTC,CASSLYGPYEQYF
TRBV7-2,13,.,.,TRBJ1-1,TGTGCCAGCAGCTTAGAAAGGGGGACTGAAGCTTTCTTT,CASSLERGTEAFF
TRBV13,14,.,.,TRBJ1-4,TGTGCCAGCAGCTTAGTGGGGGGGAACGAAAAACTGTTTTTT,CASSLVGGNEKLFF
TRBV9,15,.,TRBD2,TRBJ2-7,TGTGCCAGCAGCGTATTAGCGGGAGACCCCTACGAGCAGTACTTC,CASSVLAGDPYEQYF
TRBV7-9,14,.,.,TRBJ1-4,TGTGCCAGCAGCTACAGGGAGAGTAATGAAAAACTGTTTTTT,CASSYRESNEKLFF
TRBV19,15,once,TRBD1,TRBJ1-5,TGTGCCAGTAGTAGGGACAGGGGAAGCAATCAGCCCCAGCATTTT,CASSRDRGSNQPQHF
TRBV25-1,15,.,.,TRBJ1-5,TGTGCCAGCAGTGATCCGAGAACGGGCAATCAGCCCCAGCATTTT,CASSDPRTGNQPQHF
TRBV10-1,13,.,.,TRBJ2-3,TGCGCCAGCAGTGACACTAGTTCAGATACGCAGTATTTT,CASSDTSSDTQYF
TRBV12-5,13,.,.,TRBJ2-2,TGTGCTAGTGGTTTGACGGGAACCGGGGAGCTGTTTTTT,CASGLTGTGELFF
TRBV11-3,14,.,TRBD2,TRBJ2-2,TGTGCCAGCGGAGGACTAGCGGGTACCGGGGAGCTGTTTTTT,CASGGLAGTGELFF
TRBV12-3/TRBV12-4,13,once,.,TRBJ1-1,TGTGCCAGCAGTTTGGGCGGGAACACTGAAGCTTTCTTT,CASSLGGNTEAFF
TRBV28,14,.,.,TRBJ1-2,TGTGCCAGCAGTTTATGGAAAGGGGGGTATGGCTACACCTTC,CASSLWKGGYGYTF